This paragraph covers one T cell receptor (beta chain) sequence. Clones were sequenced by immunoSEQ multiplex PCR, and TCRdb holds only the in-frame ones, with some missing. The sample holds fewer than 100,000 clones; approximately 92% are singletons and the top ten take 0.65% to 0.95%. This sample is part of a study of blood T cell repertoires in COVID-19. About the study: Sites across the United States, Italy and Spain contributed samples from acute and convalescent COVID-19. Sources were T cells, B-cell-depleted T cells, or PBMCs; the material itself was cDNA or gDNA.

This sequence originates from an elderly woman with acute or convalescent COVID-19. The specimen was peripheral blood.

The CDR3 is CASSFSGQGQETQYF. CDR3 sequence (DNA): TGTGCCAGCAGCTTTAGCGGGCAGGGACAAGAGACCCAGTACTTC. The chain combines TRBV7-6 with TRBJ2-5; 7 bases are a match to TRBD2. J lost 2 bases, V lost 3 bases, and 6 bases had no gene match. The germline gives CDR1 SGHVS, CDR2 FNYEAQ. There are 15 residues in the CDR3. Filled out from reference TRBV7-6 and TRBJ2-5, the complete variable domain reads GAGVSQSPRYKVTKRGQDVALRCDPISGHVSLYWYRQALGQGPEFLTYFNYEAQQDKSGLPNDRFSAERPEGSISTLTIQRTEQRDSAMYRCASSFSGQGQETQYFGPGTRLLVL.